This T cell receptor beta chain was captured in a study of cytomegalovirus exposure and HLA in healthy donors. The wider study: About four fifths of 398 genotyped donors fell in the Caucasian-associated ancestry cluster.

This PCR relied on a set of 60 Vbeta primers and 13 Jbeta primers. Only in-frame clones appear in the TCRdb table, and some are missing; sequencing was by immunoSEQ multiplex PCR. In the table there are under 130,000 clones, around 62% of which are singletons. Germline-derived CDR1 and CDR2 are MNHEY and SVGAGI. The V gene end was trimmed by 0 bases and the J gene end by 5 bases; junction bases not matched to a gene: 5. CDR3 length: 15 amino acids. The source is a man between 25 and 39 years old in good health and CMV-seropositive. The chain carries TRBV6-5 and TRBJ2-7; TRBD1 matches 9 bases. The material sequenced was PBMCs. CDR3 coding DNA: TGTGCCAGCAGTTACTCGTACAGGGGGCTAGACGAGCAGTACTTC. This codes for CASSYSYRGLDEQYF.